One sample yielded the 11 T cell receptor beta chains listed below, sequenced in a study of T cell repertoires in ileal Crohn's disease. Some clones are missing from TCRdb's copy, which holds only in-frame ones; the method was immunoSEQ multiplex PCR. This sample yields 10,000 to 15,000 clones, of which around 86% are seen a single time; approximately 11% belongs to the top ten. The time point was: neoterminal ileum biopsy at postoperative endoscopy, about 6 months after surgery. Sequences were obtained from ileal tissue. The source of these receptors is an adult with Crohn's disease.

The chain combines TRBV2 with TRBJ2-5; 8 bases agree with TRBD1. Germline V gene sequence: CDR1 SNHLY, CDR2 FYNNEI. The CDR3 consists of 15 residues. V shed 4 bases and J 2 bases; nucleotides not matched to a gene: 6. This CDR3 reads CASSAMGQEQETQYF. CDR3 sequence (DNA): TGTGCCAGCAGTGCTATGGGACAGGAGCAAGAGACCCAGTACTTC.

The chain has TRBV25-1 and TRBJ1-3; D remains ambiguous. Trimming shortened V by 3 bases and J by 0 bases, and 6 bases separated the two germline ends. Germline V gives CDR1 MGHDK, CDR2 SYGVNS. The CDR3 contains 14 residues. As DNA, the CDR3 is TGTGCCAGCAGTGACACCTACTCTGGAAACACCATATATTTT. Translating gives CASSDTYSGNTIYF.

This CDR3 is CASSIDRPDQPQHF. The CDR3 DNA sequence: TGTGCCAGCAGCATCGACAGGCCTGATCAGCCCCAGCATTTT. The chain carries TRBV7-2 and TRBJ1-5, with a weak D call TRBD1 (6 bases). V lost 5 bases to trimming and J lost 5 bases, with 13 bases between them. The germline CDR1 and CDR2 sequences are SGHTA and FQGNSA. This CDR3 contains 14 residues. Supplemented by reference TRBV7-2 and TRBJ1-5, the full variable domain reads GAGVSQSPSNKVTEKGKDVELRCDPISGHTALYWYRQSLGQGLEFLIYFQGNSAPDKSGLPSDRFSAERTGGSVSTLTIQRTQQEDSAVYLCASSIDRPDQPQHFGDGTRLSIL.

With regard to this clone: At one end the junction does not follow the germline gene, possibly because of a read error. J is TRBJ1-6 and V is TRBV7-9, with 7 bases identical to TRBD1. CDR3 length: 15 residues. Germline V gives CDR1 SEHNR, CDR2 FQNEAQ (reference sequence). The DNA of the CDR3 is TGTGCCAGCAGCTTCAGGGGGTCCTACAATTCACCCCTCCACTTT. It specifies CASSFRGSYNSPLHF.

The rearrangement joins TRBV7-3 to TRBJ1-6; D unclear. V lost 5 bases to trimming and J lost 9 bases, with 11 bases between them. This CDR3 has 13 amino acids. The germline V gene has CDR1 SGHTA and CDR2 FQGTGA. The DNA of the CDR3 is TGTGCCAGCAGCGCCAACCGGGGTTCACCCCTCCACTTT. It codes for CASSANRGSPLHF.

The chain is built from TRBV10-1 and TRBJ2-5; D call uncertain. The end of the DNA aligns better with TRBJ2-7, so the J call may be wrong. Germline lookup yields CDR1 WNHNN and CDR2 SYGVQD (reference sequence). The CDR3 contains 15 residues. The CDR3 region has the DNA TGCGCCAGCAGTAGACCGGAGCAGCTTTACTACGAGCAGTACTTC. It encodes CASSRPEQLYYEQYF.

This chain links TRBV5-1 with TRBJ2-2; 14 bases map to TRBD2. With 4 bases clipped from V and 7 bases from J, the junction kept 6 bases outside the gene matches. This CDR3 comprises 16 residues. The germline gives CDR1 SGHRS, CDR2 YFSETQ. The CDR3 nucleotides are TGCGCCAGCAGCCTGGGACTAGCGGGAGTTCTCGGGGAGCTGTTTTTT. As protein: CASSLGLAGVLGELFF. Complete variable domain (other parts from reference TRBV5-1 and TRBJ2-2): KAGVTQTPRYLIKTRGQQVTLSCSPISGHRSVSWYQQTPGQGLQFLFEYFSETQRNKGNFPGRFSGRQFSNSRSEMNVSTLELGDSALYLCASSLGLAGVLGELFFGEGSRLTVL.

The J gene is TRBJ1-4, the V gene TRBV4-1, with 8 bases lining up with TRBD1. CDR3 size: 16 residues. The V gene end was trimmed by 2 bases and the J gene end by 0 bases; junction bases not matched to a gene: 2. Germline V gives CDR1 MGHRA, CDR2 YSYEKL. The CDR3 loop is CASSQMTGATNEKLFF. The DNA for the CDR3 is TGCGCCAGCAGCCAAATGACAGGGGCAACTAATGAAAAACTGTTTTTT.

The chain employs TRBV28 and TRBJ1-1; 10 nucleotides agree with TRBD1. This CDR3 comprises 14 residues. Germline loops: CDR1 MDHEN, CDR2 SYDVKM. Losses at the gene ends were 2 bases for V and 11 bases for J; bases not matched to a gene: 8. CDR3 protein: CASSLGGTGVDAFF. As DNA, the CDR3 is TGTGCCAGCAGTTTAGGCGGGACAGGGGTGGATGCTTTCTTT.

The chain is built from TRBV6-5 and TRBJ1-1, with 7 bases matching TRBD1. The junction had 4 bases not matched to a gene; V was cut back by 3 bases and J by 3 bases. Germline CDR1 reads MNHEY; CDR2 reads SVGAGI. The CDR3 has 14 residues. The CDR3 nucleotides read TGTGCCAGCAGTTATTCTGACAGGGACACTGAAGCTTTCTTT. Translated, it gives CASSYSDRDTEAFF.

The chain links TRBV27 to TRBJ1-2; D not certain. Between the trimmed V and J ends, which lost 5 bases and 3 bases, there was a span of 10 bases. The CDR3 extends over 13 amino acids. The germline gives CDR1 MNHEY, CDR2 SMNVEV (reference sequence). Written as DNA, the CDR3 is TGTGCCAGCAGTCCAGGACTCTACTATGGCTACACCTTC. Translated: CASSPGLYYGYTF.